The 23 T cell receptor beta chains below all came from one sample that was sequenced in a study of blood T cell repertoires in COVID-19. This table comes from immunoSEQ multiplex PCR, and its TCRdb copy is limited to in-frame clones, with some not included. The sample lists about 190,000 clones; around four fifths were seen once. Sequencing was carried out using peripheral blood. The receptors here all came from a man in his thirties or forties with active or convalescent COVID-19.

The chain couples TRBV6-1 to TRBJ2-7; 7 nucleotides line up with TRBD2. CDR3 length: 15 amino acids. Germline CDR1 is MNHNS and CDR2 is SASEGT. V was clipped by 1 base and J by 5 bases; unmatched bases: 8. CDR3 loop: CASSEEASGPDEQYV. The DNA for the CDR3 is TGTGCCAGCAGTGAAGAGGCTAGCGGTCCGGACGAGCAGTACGTC.

The genes are TRBV4-1 and TRBJ1-5; D is ambiguous. The CDR3 runs 16 residues. Trimming shortened V by 2 bases and J by 4 bases, and 15 bases separated the two germline ends. CDR1 and CDR2 (germline): MGHRA, YSYEKL. The CDR3 is CASSQRGPAFNQPQHF. The CDR3 nucleotides are TGCGCCAGCAGCCAAAGAGGTCCCGCCTTTAATCAGCCCCAGCATTTT.

The J gene is TRBJ1-4, the V gene TRBV21-1; the tabulated D call, TRBD1, remains unverified against the DNA. TRBV21-1 is recorded as a pseudogene. This CDR3 is built from 17 residues. The DNA for the CDR3 is TGTGCCAGCAGCAAAAACTCCCCAGGGGCAACTAATGAAAAACTGTTTTTT. Protein product: CASSKNSPGATNEKLFF.

The CDR3 bases are TGTGCCAGCAGCCAGGACAGTTACGAGCAGTACGTC. Its translation: CASSQDSYEQYV. The chain is built from TRBV5-4 and TRBJ2-7; weak D call: TRBD1 (6 bases). This CDR3 has 12 residues. V was pared by 4 bases and J by 4 bases, with 9 bases between. Germline loops: CDR1 SGHNT, CDR2 YYREEE (reference sequence).

The chain uses TRBV30 and TRBJ1-1; D not certain. CDR1 and CDR2 from the germline V gene are GTSNPN and SVGIG (reference sequence). The length of the CDR3 is 15 residues. V was clipped by 6 bases and J by 0 bases, with 17 bases between them. DNA of the CDR3: TGTGCCTGCCCAACGGCAGGAGGAATGAACACTGAAGCTTTCTTT. It codes for CACPTAGGMNTEAFF.

The chain is built from TRBV6-1 and TRBJ1-1; D remains ambiguous. V lost 2 bases and J 0 bases, leaving 10 bases between the germline ends. This CDR3 contains 15 residues. Per the germline V gene, CDR1 is MNHNS and CDR2 is SASEGT. As DNA, the CDR3 is TGTGCCAGCAGTGAATACAGAGCTCTGAACACTGAAGCTTTCTTT. Encoded protein: CASSEYRALNTEAFF.

The V call is TRBV11-2, the J call TRBJ1-2, with D tentatively TRBD1 (6 bases). This CDR3 comprises 14 residues. V lost 3 bases to trimming and J lost 3 bases, with 11 bases between them. From germline, CDR1 is SGHAT and CDR2 FQNNGV. The CDR3 DNA sequence: TGTGCCAGCAGCTTGCGGGGGCACGACTATGGCTACACCTTC. Protein sequence: CASSLRGHDYGYTF.

This clone occurred once. The chain links TRBV5-1 to TRBJ1-2; D remains unclear. This CDR3 contains 17 residues. CDR1 is SGHRS, CDR2 YFSETQ, per germline. V lost 0 bases and J 4 bases, leaving 19 bases between the germline ends. CDR3 residues: CASSLATTSSAFYGYTF. CDR3 in DNA: TGCGCCAGCAGCTTGGCGACTACCTCGTCAGCCTTCTATGGCTACACCTTC. Variable domain in full (rest from reference TRBV5-1 and TRBJ1-2): KAGVTQTPRYLIKTRGQQVTLSCSPISGHRSVSWYQQTPGQGLQFLFEYFSETQRNKGNFPGRFSGRQFSNSRSEMNVSTLELGDSALYLCASSLATTSSAFYGYTFGSGTRLTVV.

J is TRBJ1-4 and V is TRBV9, with no clear D. The CDR3 sequence is 15 residues long. Germline CDR1 and CDR2: SGDLS and YYNGEE. The V end was cut by 0 bases, the J end by 8 bases, with 14 bases between. This CDR3 reads CASSVGSRVGEKLFF. CDR3 DNA: TGTGCCAGCAGCGTAGGATCGCGGGTCGGCGAAAAACTGTTTTTT.

The chain combines TRBV5-4 with TRBJ2-1, with 10 positions matching TRBD1. Trimming removed 0 bases from V and 7 bases from J; junction bases left unmatched: 4. Germline V gene data show CDR1 as SGHNT and CDR2 as YYREEE (reference sequence). This CDR3 spans 15 amino acids. The CDR3 here is CASSLGGTGDNEQFF. CDR3 DNA: TGTGCCAGCAGCTTGGGTGGGACAGGGGATAATGAGCAGTTCTTC.

The chain is built from TRBV19 and TRBJ2-5; TRBD1 aligns across 12 bases. CDR3 length equals 15 residues. In germline, CDR1 is LNHDA, CDR2 SQIVND (reference sequence). The J segment lost 5 bases and the V segment lost 5 bases, leaving 6 bases of the junction unmatched. The CDR3 protein is CASSPRDRGLETQYF. In DNA, the CDR3 is TGTGCCAGTAGTCCGCGGGACAGGGGGCTTGAGACCCAGTACTTC. The full variable domain, with the rest looked up from reference TRBV19 and TRBJ2-5, is DGGITQSPKYLFRKEGQNVTLSCEQNLNHDAMYWYRQDPGQGLRLIYYSQIVNDFQKGDIAEGYSVSREKKESFPLTVTSAQKNPTAFYLCASSPRDRGLETQYFGPGTRLLVL.

The sample holds a few counts of this clone. The genes are TRBV15 and TRBJ2-3; possibly TRBD2 for D (5 bases). The germline gives CDR1 LNHNV, CDR2 YYDKDF (reference sequence). CDR3 length: 17 amino acids. The V end was cut by 0 bases, the J end by 2 bases, with 15 bases between. CDR3 loop: CATSRDRVGGHTDTQYF. The CDR3 DNA is TGTGCCACCAGCAGAGATCGGGTCGGCGGGCACACAGATACGCAGTATTTT.

The gene calls are TRBV5-1 and TRBJ2-7, with 7 bases fitting TRBD2. Looked up from germline, CDR1 is SGHRS and CDR2 is YFSETQ. V trimming: 3 bases; J trimming: 4 bases; junction bases outside the gene matches: 13. The CDR3 has 16 amino acids. In DNA, the CDR3 is TGCGCCAGCAGCTCCCGCGGCGGGAGTAAAATATACGAGCAGTACTTC. As protein: CASSSRGGSKIYEQYF.

J is TRBJ2-5 and V is TRBV5-8; D is undetermined. Germline V gives CDR1 SGHTS, CDR2 YDEGEE. The CDR3 totals 13 residues. The ends were cut back, 4 bases at V and 2 bases at J, with 9 bases in the middle. This chain's CDR3 is CASSRSRQETQYF. Written as DNA, the CDR3 is TGTGCCAGCAGCCGAAGCAGGCAAGAGACCCAGTACTTC. Combining the CDR3 with reference TRBV5-8 and TRBJ2-5 gives the whole variable domain EAGVTQSPTHLIKTRGQQATLRCSPISGHTSVYWYQQALGLGLQFLLWYDEGEERNRGNFPPRFSGRQFPNYSSELNVNALELEDSALYLCASSRSRQETQYFGPGTRLLVL.

The chain carries TRBV19 and TRBJ1-1, with TRBD1 matching 8 bases. V shed 5 bases and J 4 bases; nucleotides not matched to a gene: 9. The length of the CDR3 is 15 residues. The germline gives CDR1 LNHDA, CDR2 SQIVND (reference sequence). The chain's CDR3 is CASSAQGVEGTEAFF. In DNA form, the CDR3 reads TGTGCCAGTAGTGCACAGGGGGTAGAGGGCACTGAAGCTTTCTTT.

The CDR3 region is CSVRGIYMNTEAFF. CDR3 DNA sequence: TGCAGCGTGAGAGGTATCTATATGAACACTGAAGCTTTCTTT. This chain joins TRBV29-1 and TRBJ1-1; D is unclear. The germline CDR1 and CDR2 sequences are SQVTM and ANQGSEA. V lost 6 bases and J lost 0, with 14 bases in between. CDR3 length: 14 residues.

The chain recombines TRBV28 with TRBJ2-1, with 12 bases identical to TRBD2. Trimming took 6 bases from V and 7 from J; bases not matched to a gene: 10. CDR1 and CDR2 from the germline V gene are MDHEN and SYDVKM. CDR3 length: 16 residues. In DNA, the CDR3 is TGTGCCAGCAGACCTTCTCTAGCGGGGGGGCTAAATGAGCAGTTCTTC. This sequence encodes CASRPSLAGGLNEQFF.

The chain carries TRBV10-2 and TRBJ2-2, with a weak D call TRBD1 (5 bases). The CDR3 spans 15 residues. Germline assignment: CDR1 WSHSY and CDR2 SAAADI. V lost 10 bases, J lost 0 bases, and 15 bases lay in between. This CDR3 is CATTGPRANTGELFF. The CDR3 coding sequence is TGCGCCACCACGGGCCCCAGGGCGAACACCGGGGAGCTGTTTTTT.

The chain combines TRBV11-3 with TRBJ1-1, with 7 bases lining up with TRBD1. The CDR3 extends over 13 amino acids. The germline gives CDR1 SGHNT, CDR2 YENEEA. Trimming at V came to 7 bases and at J to 2 bases, leaving 4 bases not matched to a gene. The CDR3 region is CASTRTGNTEAFF. The CDR3 region has the DNA TGTGCCAGCACCCGGACAGGAAACACTGAAGCTTTCTTT.

This chain connects TRBV10-3 to TRBJ1-2; TRBD1 aligns across 10 bases. The ends lost 4 bases at V and 8 bases at J; junction bases unmatched: 19. Germline CDR1 reads ENHRY; CDR2 reads SYGVKD. This CDR3 has 18 amino acids. The CDR3 DNA is TGTGCCATCAGTGGGCAGGGGACAGGGGAACCGGTGGGCTCCGGCTACACCTTC. Protein product: CAISGQGTGEPVGSGYTF.

The chain links TRBV10-3 to TRBJ2-3; possible D gene TRBD2, 6 bases. Germline V CDR1 and CDR2: ENHRY, SYGVKD. V was clipped by 6 bases and J by 1 base, with 11 bases between them. The CDR3 loop spans 14 amino acids. The CDR3 DNA sequence: TGTGCCATCAGGACGCCGGGGGGCACAGATACGCAGTATTTT. Amino acids: CAIRTPGGTDTQYF.

The rearrangement joins TRBV4-1 to TRBJ1-2; 8 bases align to TRBD1. Germline V CDR1 and CDR2: MGHRA, YSYEKL. This CDR3 has 16 amino acids. The J segment lost 4 bases and the V segment lost 0 bases, leaving 7 bases of the junction unmatched. CDR3 in DNA: TGCGCCAGCAGCCAAGAGAGGGACAGGATTGCCTATGGCTACACCTTC. This translates into CASSQERDRIAYGYTF.

The chain couples TRBV28 to TRBJ1-4; D possibly corresponds to TRBD1 (5 bases). The CDR3 consists of 17 residues. Germline CDR1 and CDR2: MDHEN and SYDVKM. V was shortened by 3 bases and J by 0 bases, with 14 bases between the two germline ends. The CDR3 DNA reads as TGTGCCAGCAGTTTTTACAGGATTGACCCAACTAATGAAAAACTGTTTTTT. It is translated as CASSFYRIDPTNEKLFF.